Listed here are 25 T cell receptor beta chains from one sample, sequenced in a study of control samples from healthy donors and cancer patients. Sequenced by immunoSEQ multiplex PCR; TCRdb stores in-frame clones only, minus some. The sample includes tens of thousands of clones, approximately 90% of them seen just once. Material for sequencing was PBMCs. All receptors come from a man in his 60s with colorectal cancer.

CDR3 amino acids: CASSQAPQGEAKNIQYF. The CDR3 DNA follows: TGCGCCAGCAGCCAAGCCCCTCAGGGTGAAGCCAAAAACATTCAGTACTTC. The chain has TRBV4-3 and TRBJ2-4; possibly TRBD1 for D (5 bases). The CDR3 consists of 17 residues. CDR1 and CDR2 from the germline V gene are LGHNA and YSLEER. Trimming removed 1 base from V and 0 bases from J, with 13 bases in between.

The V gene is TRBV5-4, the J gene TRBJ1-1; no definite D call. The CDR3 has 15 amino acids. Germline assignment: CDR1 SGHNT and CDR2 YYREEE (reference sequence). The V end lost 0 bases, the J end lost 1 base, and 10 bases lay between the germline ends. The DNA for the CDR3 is TGTGCCAGCAGCTTGGACCCGTTAACGAACACTGAAGCTTTCTTT. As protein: CASSLDPLTNTEAFF.

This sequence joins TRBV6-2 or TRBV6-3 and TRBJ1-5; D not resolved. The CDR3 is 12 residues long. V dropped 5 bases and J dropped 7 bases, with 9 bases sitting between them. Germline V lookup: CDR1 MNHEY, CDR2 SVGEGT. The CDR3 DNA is TGTGCCAGCAGTATGAGTGGCCAGCCCCAGCATTTT. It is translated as CASSMSGQPQHF.

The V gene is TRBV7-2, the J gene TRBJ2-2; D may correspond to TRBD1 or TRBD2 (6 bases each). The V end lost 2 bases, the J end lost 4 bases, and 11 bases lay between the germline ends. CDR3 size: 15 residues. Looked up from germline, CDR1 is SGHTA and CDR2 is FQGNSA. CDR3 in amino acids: CASSLKGGSTGELFF. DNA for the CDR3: TGTGCCAGCAGCTTAAAGGGGGGCTCCACCGGGGAGCTGTTTTTT.

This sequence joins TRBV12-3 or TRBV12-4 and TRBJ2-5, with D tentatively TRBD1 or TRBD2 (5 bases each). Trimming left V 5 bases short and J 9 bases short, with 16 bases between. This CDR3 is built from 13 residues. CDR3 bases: TGTGCCAGCAGTCCCGAGGGGTTTCTTCCCCAGTACTTC. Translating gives CASSPEGFLPQYF.

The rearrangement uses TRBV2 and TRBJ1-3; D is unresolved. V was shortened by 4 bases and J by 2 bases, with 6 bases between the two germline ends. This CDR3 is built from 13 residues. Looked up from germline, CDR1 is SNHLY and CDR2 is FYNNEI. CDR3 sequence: CASSGGPGNTIYF. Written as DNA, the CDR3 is TGTGCCAGCAGTGGGGGTCCTGGAAACACCATATATTTT.

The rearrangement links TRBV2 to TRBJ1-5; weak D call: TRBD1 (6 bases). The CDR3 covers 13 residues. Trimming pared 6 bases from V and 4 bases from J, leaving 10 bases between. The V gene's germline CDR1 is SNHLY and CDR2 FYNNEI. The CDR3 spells CASSYDRNQPQHF. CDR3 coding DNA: TGTGCCAGCAGCTACGACAGGAATCAGCCCCAGCATTTT.

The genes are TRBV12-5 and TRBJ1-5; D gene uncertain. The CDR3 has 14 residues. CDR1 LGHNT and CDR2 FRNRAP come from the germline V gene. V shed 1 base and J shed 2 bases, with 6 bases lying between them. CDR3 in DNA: TGTGCTAGTGGTTTGGGTTCCGGCAATCAGCCCCAGCATTTT. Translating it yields CASGLGSGNQPQHF.

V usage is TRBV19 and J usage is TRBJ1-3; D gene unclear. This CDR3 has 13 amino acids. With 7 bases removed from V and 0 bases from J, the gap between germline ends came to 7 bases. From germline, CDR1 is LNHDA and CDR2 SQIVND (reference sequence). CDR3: CASKAFSGNTIYF. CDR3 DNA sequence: TGTGCCAGTAAAGCCTTCTCTGGAAACACCATATATTTT.

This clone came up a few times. CDR3 protein: CASSFGTSGAYEQYF. The CDR3 DNA is TGCGCCAGCAGCTTCGGGACTAGCGGGGCCTACGAGCAGTACTTC. The chain couples TRBV5-1 to TRBJ2-7, with 13 positions matching TRBD2. The CDR3 runs 15 residues. Germline values: CDR1 SGHRS, CDR2 YFSETQ. The J segment lost 2 bases and the V segment lost 2 bases, leaving 1 base of the junction unmatched.

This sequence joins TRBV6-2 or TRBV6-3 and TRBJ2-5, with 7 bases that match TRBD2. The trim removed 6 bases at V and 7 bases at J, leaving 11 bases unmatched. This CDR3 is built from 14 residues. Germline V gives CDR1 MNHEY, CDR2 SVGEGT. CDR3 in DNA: TGTGCCAGCAGCCAGTCCCCGGGGAGGGGGACCCAGTACTTC. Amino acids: CASSQSPGRGTQYF.

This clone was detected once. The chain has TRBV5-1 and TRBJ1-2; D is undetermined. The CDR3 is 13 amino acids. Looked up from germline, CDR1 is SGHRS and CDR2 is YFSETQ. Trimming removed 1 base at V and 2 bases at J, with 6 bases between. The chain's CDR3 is CASSLSENYGYTF. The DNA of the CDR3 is TGCGCCAGCAGCTTGTCAGAAAACTATGGCTACACCTTC.

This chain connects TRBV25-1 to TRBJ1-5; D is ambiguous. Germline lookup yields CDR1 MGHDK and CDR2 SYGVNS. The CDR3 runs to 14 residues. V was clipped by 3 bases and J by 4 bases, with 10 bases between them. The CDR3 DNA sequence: TGTGCCAGCAGTGAGTGGGCGGGGAATCAGCCCCAGCATTTT. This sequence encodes CASSEWAGNQPQHF.

CDR3: CASSQRTGQETQYF. DNA for the CDR3: TGTGCCAGCAGTCAACGGACAGGACAAGAGACCCAGTACTTC. The V call is TRBV6-6, the J call TRBJ2-5; 7 nucleotides line up with TRBD1. The V segment lost 5 bases and the J segment 2 bases; nucleotides outside the gene matches: 5. Germline-derived CDR1 and CDR2 are MNHNY and SVGAGI (reference sequence). The CDR3 totals 14 residues.

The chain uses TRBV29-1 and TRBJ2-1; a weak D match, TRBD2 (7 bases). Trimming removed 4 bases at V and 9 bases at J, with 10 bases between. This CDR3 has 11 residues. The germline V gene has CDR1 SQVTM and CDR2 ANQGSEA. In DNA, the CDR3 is TGCAGCGTTGGCGGGGGCCCTGAGCAGTTCTTC. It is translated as CSVGGGPEQFF.

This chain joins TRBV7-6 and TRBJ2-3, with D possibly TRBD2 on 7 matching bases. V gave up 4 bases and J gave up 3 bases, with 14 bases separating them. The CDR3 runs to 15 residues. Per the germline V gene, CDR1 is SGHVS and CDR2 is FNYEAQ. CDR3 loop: CASSSRGAGTDTQYF. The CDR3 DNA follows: TGTGCCAGCAGCTCCCGGGGGGCGGGGACAGATACGCAGTATTTT.

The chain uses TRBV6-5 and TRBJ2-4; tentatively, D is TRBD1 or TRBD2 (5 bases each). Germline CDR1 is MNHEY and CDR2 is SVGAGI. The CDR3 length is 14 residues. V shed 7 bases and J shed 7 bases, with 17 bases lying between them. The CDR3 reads CASTSTVWGNIQYF. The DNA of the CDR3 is TGTGCCAGCACCTCAACAGTCTGGGGGAACATTCAGTACTTC.

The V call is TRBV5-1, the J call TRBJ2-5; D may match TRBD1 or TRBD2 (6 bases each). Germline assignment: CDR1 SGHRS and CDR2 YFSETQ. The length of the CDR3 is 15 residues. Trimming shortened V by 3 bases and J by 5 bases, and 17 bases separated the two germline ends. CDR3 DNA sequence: TGCGCCAGCAGCTCGTCCGTCGGGGGCCGGGAGACCCAGTACTTC. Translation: CASSSSVGGRETQYF.

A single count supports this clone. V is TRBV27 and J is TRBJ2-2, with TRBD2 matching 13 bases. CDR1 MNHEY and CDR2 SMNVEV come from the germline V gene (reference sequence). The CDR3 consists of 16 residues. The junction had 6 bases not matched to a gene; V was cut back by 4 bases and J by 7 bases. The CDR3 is CASSWGLAGTGGELFF. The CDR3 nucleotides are TGTGCCAGCAGTTGGGGACTAGCGGGGACGGGCGGGGAGCTGTTTTTT.

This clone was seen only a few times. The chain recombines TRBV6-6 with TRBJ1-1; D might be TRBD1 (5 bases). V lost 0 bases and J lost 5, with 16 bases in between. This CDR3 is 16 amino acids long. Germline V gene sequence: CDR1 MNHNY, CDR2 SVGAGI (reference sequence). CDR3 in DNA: TGTGCCAGCAGTTACTCGATTAAGGGTGGGGGAACTGAAGCTTTCTTT. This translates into CASSYSIKGGGTEAFF.

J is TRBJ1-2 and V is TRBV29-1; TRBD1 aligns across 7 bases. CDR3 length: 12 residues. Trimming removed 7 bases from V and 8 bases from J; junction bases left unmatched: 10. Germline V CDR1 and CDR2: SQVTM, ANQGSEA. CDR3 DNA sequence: TGCAGCGCTTCCTTGGGACAGAAAGGCTACACCTTC. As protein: CSASLGQKGYTF.

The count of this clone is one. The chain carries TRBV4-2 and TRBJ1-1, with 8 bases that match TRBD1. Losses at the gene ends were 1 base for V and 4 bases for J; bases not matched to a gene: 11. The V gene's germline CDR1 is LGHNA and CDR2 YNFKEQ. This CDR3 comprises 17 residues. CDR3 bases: TGTGCCAGCAGCCAAGTCGGTCAGGGGGCGTCGGTCACTGAAGCTTTCTTT. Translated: CASSQVGQGASVTEAFF.

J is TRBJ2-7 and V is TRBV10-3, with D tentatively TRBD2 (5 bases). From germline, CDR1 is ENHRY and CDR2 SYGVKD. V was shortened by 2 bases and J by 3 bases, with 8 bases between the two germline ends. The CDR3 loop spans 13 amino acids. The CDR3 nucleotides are TGTGCCATCAGTGAGGGACTGCACTACGAGCAGTACTTC. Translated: CAISEGLHYEQYF.

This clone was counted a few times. For the CDR3, the DNA is TGTGCCAGCAGCTCTCGATCTAATTCACCCCTCCACTTT. The encoded protein is CASSSRSNSPLHF. The chain recombines TRBV3-1 (or the pseudogene TRBV3-2) with TRBJ1-6, with D unresolved. The CDR3 extends over 13 amino acids. Germline-derived CDR1 and CDR2 are LGHDT and YNNKEL (reference sequence). The V and J ends lost 5 bases and 6 bases respectively, with 8 bases between them.

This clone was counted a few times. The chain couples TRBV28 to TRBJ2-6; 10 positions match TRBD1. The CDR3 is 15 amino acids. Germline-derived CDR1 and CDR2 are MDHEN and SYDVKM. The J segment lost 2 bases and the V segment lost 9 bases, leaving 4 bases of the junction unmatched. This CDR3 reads CARVGQGAGANVLTF. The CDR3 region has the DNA TGTGCCAGAGTTGGACAGGGGGCTGGGGCCAACGTCCTGACTTTC.